The 11 T cell receptor beta chains below all came from one sample that was sequenced in a study of OX40 agonist ivuxolimab in advanced cancers. Sequenced by immunoSEQ multiplex PCR; TCRdb stores in-frame clones only, minus some. The table has about 20,000 clones, approximately 87% seen once. Sequences were derived from CD4+ or CD8+ T cells sorted from blood, sampled in a trial of the OX40 agonist ivuxolimab. All receptors derive from an adult with an advanced solid tumor such as melanoma, head and neck, liver or kidney cancer.

The rearrangement links TRBV9 to TRBJ2-7, with TRBD2 as a possible D gene (6 bases). The germline V and J ends were trimmed by 3 bases and 1 base, with 8 bases remaining between them. Germline V gene sequence: CDR1 SGDLS, CDR2 YYNGEE. The CDR3 consists of 13 residues. The CDR3: CASSADYSYEQYF. The CDR3 DNA follows: TGTGCCAGCAGCGCGGACTATTCCTACGAGCAGTACTTC.

V is TRBV7-8 and J is TRBJ1-1; D not resolved. The CDR3 extends over 14 amino acids. The V gene's germline CDR1 is SGHVS and CDR2 FQNEAQ. Trimming took 2 bases from V and 2 from J, leaving 9 bases between them. The CDR3 DNA sequence: TGTGCCAGCAGCTTACAGAGTGGAAACACTGAAGCTTTCTTT. Amino acid sequence: CASSLQSGNTEAFF. The whole variable domain, filled in from reference TRBV7-8 and TRBJ1-1, reads GAGVSQSPRYKVAKRGQDVALRCDPISGHVSLFWYQQALGQGPEFLTYFQNEAQLDKSGLPSDRFFAERPEGSVSTLKIQRTQQEDSAVYLCASSLQSGNTEAFFGQGTRLTVV.

V and J are TRBV27 and TRBJ1-5; maybe TRBD1 (5 bases). V was pared by 0 bases and J by 2 bases, with 8 bases between. The germline gives CDR1 MNHEY, CDR2 SMNVEV (reference sequence). The CDR3 has 15 amino acids. This chain's CDR3 is CASSLSGGGNQPQHF. CDR3 DNA sequence: TGTGCCAGCAGTTTATCGGGAGGGGGCAATCAGCCCCAGCATTTT.

The CDR3 nucleotides are TGCGCCAGCAGCCCGGGACTAGCGGGAATTGAGCAGTTCTTC. Translating gives CASSPGLAGIEQFF. The chain recombines TRBV4-3 with TRBJ2-1, with 13 bases that match TRBD2. CDR3 length: 14 residues. V was clipped by 4 bases and J by 9 bases; unmatched bases: 3. Germline V gene lookup returns CDR1 LGHNA and CDR2 YSLEER.

This clone came up a few times. The V and J genes are TRBV19 and TRBJ2-3, with D possibly being TRBD2 (6 bases). Germline V gene data show CDR1 as LNHDA and CDR2 as SQIVND (reference sequence). CDR3 length: 14 residues. V dropped 5 bases and J dropped 5 bases, with 14 bases sitting between them. The CDR3 loop is CASSLLWGGDTQYF. In DNA, the CDR3 is TGTGCCAGTAGTCTCCTCTGGGGAGGAGATACGCAGTATTTT.

This clone was seen a few times. This chain uses TRBV7-2 with TRBJ2-2; D remains ambiguous. Trimming pared 1 base from V and 9 bases from J, leaving 6 bases between. Per the germline V gene, CDR1 is SGHTA and CDR2 is FQGNSA. CDR3 length: 12 residues. The chain's CDR3 is CASSLVRRELFF. In DNA form, the CDR3 reads TGTGCCAGCAGCTTAGTTCGCCGGGAGCTGTTTTTT.

V gene TRBV7-2 combines with J gene TRBJ2-1; D remains ambiguous. The CDR3 length is 15 residues. The V gene lost 4 bases and the J gene lost 0 bases, with 10 bases spanning the gap. Germline lookup yields CDR1 SGHTA and CDR2 FQGNSA. The CDR3 nucleotides read TGTGCCAGCAGCTCGGACGTAAGCTCCTACAATGAGCAGTTCTTC. Encoded protein: CASSSDVSSYNEQFF.

The J gene is TRBJ2-6, the V gene TRBV5-5; D remains unclear. The CDR3 covers 17 residues. The germline gives CDR1 SGHKS, CDR2 YYEKEE (reference sequence). Trimming took off 6 bases at V and 5 bases at J, with 21 bases between the two ends. CDR3 loop: CASITSVSQSRANVLTF. CDR3 sequence (DNA): TGTGCCAGCATTACCAGTGTCTCGCAAAGTCGGGCCAACGTCCTGACTTTC. Filled out from reference TRBV5-5 and TRBJ2-6, the complete variable domain reads DAGVTQSPTHLIKTRGQQVTLRCSPISGHKSVSWYQQVLGQGPQFIFQYYEKEERGRGNFPDRFSARQFPNYSSELNVNALLLGDSALYLCASITSVSQSRANVLTFGAGSRLTVL.

The chain recombines TRBV4-1 with TRBJ1-4; D gene ambiguous. The CDR3 is 16 amino acids. Germline V gene data show CDR1 as MGHRA and CDR2 as YSYEKL. V lost 0 bases and J lost 6, with 14 bases in between. CDR3 DNA sequence: TGCGCCAGCAGCCAAGATCAGAGGGTGGAAGATGAAAAACTGTTTTTT. This sequence encodes CASSQDQRVEDEKLFF.

V and J are TRBV5-1 and TRBJ1-6; 8 bases map to TRBD1. Trimming removed 6 bases from V and 8 bases from J; junction bases left unmatched: 4. Germline V gives CDR1 SGHRS, CDR2 YFSETQ. The CDR3 spans 13 residues. As DNA, the CDR3 is TGCGCCAGCAAGGACAGGGAGGATTCACCCCTCCACTTT. This gives the protein CASKDREDSPLHF.

This chain links TRBV4-3 with TRBJ1-2, with D possibly being TRBD1 (5 bases). This CDR3 spans 14 amino acids. Germline V gives CDR1 LGHNA, CDR2 YSLEER. Trimming removed 1 base at V and 2 bases at J, with 8 bases between. The CDR3 DNA follows: TGCGCCAGCAGCCAAGGGTGGGACAACTATGGCTACACCTTC. Its translation: CASSQGWDNYGYTF.